Below are 9 T cell receptor beta chains sequenced from a single sample in a study of T cell responses to AZD1222 COVID-19 vaccine. The repertoire was sequenced with immunoSEQ multiplex PCR; TCRdb's copy has only in-frame clones and lacks some. The table records 70,000 to 95,000 clones, about 88% of them present only once. The sample was peripheral blood, taken 28 days after the second AZD1222 dose. All receptors derive from an adult who received the AZD1222 COVID-19 vaccine.

The gene calls are TRBV19 and TRBJ2-7; TRBD1 aligns across 12 bases. Germline V lookup: CDR1 LNHDA, CDR2 SQIVND (reference sequence). V gave up 5 bases and J gave up 7 bases; unmatched junction bases: 6. This CDR3 comprises 14 residues. The CDR3 DNA is TGTGCCAGTAGTCCGGGACAGGGGGCAGGGGAGCAGTACTTC. Translated: CASSPGQGAGEQYF.

The chain combines TRBV29-1 with TRBJ1-1, with 9 positions matching TRBD1. This CDR3 has 11 residues. V lost 4 bases, J lost 11 bases, and 5 bases stayed unmatched. Germline assignment: CDR1 SQVTM and CDR2 ANQGSEA. The CDR3 sequence is CSVGTGVTAFF. As DNA, the CDR3 is TGCAGCGTTGGGACAGGGGTTACGGCTTTCTTT.

This sequence joins TRBV4-1 and TRBJ2-1; the match to TRBD2 covers 13 bases. V lost 1 base, J lost 1 base, and 4 bases stayed unmatched. Germline-derived CDR1 and CDR2 are MGHRA and YSYEKL. This CDR3 comprises 18 residues. The CDR3 region is CASSQAMGLAGSYNEQFF. CDR3 nucleotide sequence: TGCGCCAGCAGCCAAGCAATGGGACTAGCGGGATCCTACAATGAGCAGTTCTTC.

The chain combines TRBV12-3 or TRBV12-4 with TRBJ2-5; D remains ambiguous. Trimming shortened V by 5 bases and J by 2 bases, and 3 bases separated the two germline ends. The CDR3 is 11 amino acids. The CDR3 sequence is CASSPQETQYF. CDR3 nucleotide sequence: TGTGCCAGCAGTCCGCAAGAGACCCAGTACTTC.

The chain couples TRBV7-6 to TRBJ1-6, with TRBD1 matching 9 bases. This CDR3 is built from 17 residues. The V gene end was trimmed by 3 bases and the J gene end by 10 bases; junction bases not matched to a gene: 13. Germline CDR1 is SGHVS and CDR2 is FNYEAQ. The CDR3 loop reads CASSFSTTGTGKSPLHF. CDR3 sequence (DNA): TGTGCCAGCAGCTTCTCTACCACCGGGACAGGGAAGTCACCCCTCCACTTT.

V usage is TRBV3-1 (or the pseudogene TRBV3-2) and J usage is TRBJ2-7, with 8 bases fitting TRBD2. Trimming at V came to 0 bases and at J to 2 bases, leaving 15 bases not matched to a gene. This CDR3 has 19 amino acids. The V gene's germline CDR1 is LGHDT and CDR2 YNNKEL (reference sequence). The CDR3 nucleotides are TGTGCCAGCAGCCAAGATCTGGGGACCTTTTCTAGCGGGCCCTACGAGCAGTACTTC. Amino acids: CASSQDLGTFSSGPYEQYF.

This clone has just a few counts. V is TRBV5-5 and J is TRBJ2-5; D call uncertain. Trimming cost V 2 bases and J 1 base, with 9 bases left between them. This CDR3 has 14 residues. Germline V lookup: CDR1 SGHKS, CDR2 YYEKEE (reference sequence). CDR3 sequence (DNA): TGTGCCAGCAGCTTTAGACCCACCCAAGAGACCCAGTACTTC. It codes for CASSFRPTQETQYF. Full variable domain (missing parts from reference TRBV5-5 and TRBJ2-5): DAGVTQSPTHLIKTRGQQVTLRCSPISGHKSVSWYQQVLGQGPQFIFQYYEKEERGRGNFPDRFSARQFPNYSSELNVNALLLGDSALYLCASSFRPTQETQYFGPGTRLLVL.

The chain recombines TRBV24-1 with TRBJ2-1; D perhaps matches TRBD2 (6 bases). The CDR3 runs 14 residues. Per germline, CDR1 KGHDR and CDR2 SFDVKD. Trimming stripped 3 bases from V and 2 bases from J, with 7 bases between. The CDR3 coding sequence is TGTGCCACCAGTGATGGCGGGACCTACAATGAGCAGTTCTTC. Residues: CATSDGGTYNEQFF.

V usage is TRBV2 and J usage is TRBJ2-3; unclear D gene. The V end was cut by 4 bases, the J end by 4 bases, with 6 bases between. Germline V gene sequence: CDR1 SNHLY, CDR2 FYNNEI. This CDR3 has 12 amino acids. The CDR3 region is CASSASPDTQYF. CDR3 coding DNA: TGTGCCAGCAGTGCGTCGCCAGATACGCAGTATTTT.